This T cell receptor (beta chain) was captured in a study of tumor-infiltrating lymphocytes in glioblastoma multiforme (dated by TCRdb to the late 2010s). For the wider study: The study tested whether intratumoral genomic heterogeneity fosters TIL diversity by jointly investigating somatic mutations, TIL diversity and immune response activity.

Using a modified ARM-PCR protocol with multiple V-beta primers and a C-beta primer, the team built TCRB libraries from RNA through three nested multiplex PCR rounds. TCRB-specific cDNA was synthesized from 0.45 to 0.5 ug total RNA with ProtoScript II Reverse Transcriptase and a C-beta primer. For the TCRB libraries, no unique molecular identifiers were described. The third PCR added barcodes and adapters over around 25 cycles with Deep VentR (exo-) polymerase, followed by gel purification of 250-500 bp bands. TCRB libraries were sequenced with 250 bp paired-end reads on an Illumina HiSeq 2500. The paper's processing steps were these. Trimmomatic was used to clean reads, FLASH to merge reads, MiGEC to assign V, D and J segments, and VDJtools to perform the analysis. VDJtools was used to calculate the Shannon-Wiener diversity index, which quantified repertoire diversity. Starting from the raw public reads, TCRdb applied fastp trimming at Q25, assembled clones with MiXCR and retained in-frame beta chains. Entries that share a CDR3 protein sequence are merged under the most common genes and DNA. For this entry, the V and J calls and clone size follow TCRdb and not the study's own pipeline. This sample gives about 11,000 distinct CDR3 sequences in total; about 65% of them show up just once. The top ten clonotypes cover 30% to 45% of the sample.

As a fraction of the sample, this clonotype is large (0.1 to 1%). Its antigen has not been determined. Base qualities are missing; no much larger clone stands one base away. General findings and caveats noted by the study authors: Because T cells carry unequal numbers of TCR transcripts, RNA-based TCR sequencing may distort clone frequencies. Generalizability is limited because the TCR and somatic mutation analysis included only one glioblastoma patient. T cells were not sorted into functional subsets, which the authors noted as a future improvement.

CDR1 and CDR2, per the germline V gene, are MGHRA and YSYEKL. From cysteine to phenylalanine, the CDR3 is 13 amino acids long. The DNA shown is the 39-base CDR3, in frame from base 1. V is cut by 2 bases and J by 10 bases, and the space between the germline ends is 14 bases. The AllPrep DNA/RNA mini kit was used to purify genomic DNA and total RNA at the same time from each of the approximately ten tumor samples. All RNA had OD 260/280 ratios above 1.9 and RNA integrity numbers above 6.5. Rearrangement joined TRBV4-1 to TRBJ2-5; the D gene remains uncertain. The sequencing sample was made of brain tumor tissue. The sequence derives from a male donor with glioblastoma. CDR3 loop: CASSQIHSLDQYF. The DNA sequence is TGCGCCAGCAGCCAAATACATAGTTTGGACCAGTACTTC.